This T cell receptor beta chain was sequenced for a study of T cells in Graves' hyperthyroidism and ophthalmopathy. Researchers amplified the TCR beta CDR3 regions from RNA transcripts. Initially, a first-round RT-PCR of the TCR CDR3 employed the HTBI primer set. TCRdb reanalysed the multiplex PCR reads using MiXCR and keeps one entry per CDR3 protein. This table holds a few hundred thousand distinct CDR3 sequences, around 16% found once. In patients aged 18 to 65, hyperthyroidism was newly diagnosed, with duration under 2 months. CDR1 SGHTA and CDR2 FQGNSA come from the germline V gene. V lost 3 bases and J lost 9; bases outside the gene matches: 8. This CDR3 has 14 amino acids.

V and J are TRBV7-2 and TRBJ2-5; 9 bases are a match to TRBD2. Sequenced material: blood. This TCR was sampled from a woman aged 25-40 years with Graves' hyperthyroidism. Written as DNA, the CDR3 is TGTGCCAGCAGCTTGCGGGGGGGGATTCTGGCCCAGTACTTC. It codes for CASSLRGGILAQYF.